One and the same sample provided the 27 T cell receptor beta chains below, sequenced in a study of blood T cells in healthy people across ages. A second PCR of roughly 7 to 11 cycles used a sample-barcoded 5' primer and a J-beta primer mix. TCRdb re-called the 5' RACE reads through MiXCR, storing one row per CDR3 protein. The data hold 600,000 to 900,000 distinct CDR3 sequences, with roughly 25% observed a single time. This sample also appeared in a second study, on T cells of mothers and their children.

The sample was blood. The source is a boy aged 10-17 years in good health.

V and J are TRBV7-9 and TRBJ2-6, with 8 bases matching TRBD2. The V gene's germline CDR1 is SEHNR and CDR2 FQNEAQ (reference sequence). The CDR3 covers 18 residues. With 3 bases clipped from V and 4 bases from J, the junction kept 11 bases outside the gene matches. The CDR3 nucleotides read TGTGCCAGCAGCTTGGGCCCCGGGGGGGGATCCGGGGCCAACGTCCTGACTTTC. Its protein is CASSLGPGGGSGANVLTF.

There are a few counts of this clonotype. The chain carries TRBV2 and TRBJ2-4; possibly TRBD1 for D (5 bases). Trimming left V 4 bases short and J 8 bases short, with 6 bases between. CDR3 length: 11 residues. CDR1 and CDR2 from the germline V gene are SNHLY and FYNNEI. CDR3 DNA: TGTGCCAGCAGTGGACAGTACATTCAGTACTTC. Translating gives CASSGQYIQYF.

This clonotype was seen only a few times. This likely comes from a read error, as the CDR3 has no conserved phenylalanine or tryptophan at its end. V usage is TRBV4-2 and J usage is TRBJ2-1, with 7 bases fitting TRBD2. This CDR3 comprises 11 residues. CDR1 and CDR2 from the germline V gene are LGHNA and YNFKEQ. V gave up 10 bases and J gave up 9 bases; unmatched junction bases: 6. The CDR3: CATFGGGEQFL. In DNA form, the CDR3 reads TGTGCCACATTTGGGGGGGGTGAGCAGTTCCTC.

This clonotype was detected only a few times. The chain is built from TRBV20-1 and TRBJ2-5; 13 nucleotides align to TRBD2. The last part of the DNA fits TRBJ2-1 better; the J call may be wrong. The V gene's germline CDR1 is DFQATT and CDR2 SNEGSKA (reference sequence). CDR3 length: 16 residues. The CDR3 loop is CSAVMTSGGSHNEQFF. The CDR3 DNA sequence: TGCAGTGCTGTCATGACTAGCGGGGGGTCCCACAATGAGCAGTTCTTC.

In this sample, this clonotype turned up a few times. The V gene is TRBV4-1, the J gene TRBJ2-5; 7 positions agree with TRBD2. Trimming at V came to 0 bases and at J to 4 bases, leaving 11 bases not matched to a gene. The CDR3 extends over 17 amino acids. Germline V gene lookup returns CDR1 MGHRA and CDR2 YSYEKL. The CDR3 sequence: CASSQDFWAGELETQYF. The CDR3 bases are TGCGCCAGCAGCCAAGATTTCTGGGCGGGGGAGCTAGAGACCCAGTACTTC.

This rearrangement joins TRBV20-1 to TRBJ1-2, with D unclear. The ends were cut back, 5 bases at V and 8 bases at J, with 15 bases in the middle. CDR1 is DFQATT and CDR2 is SNEGSKA in the germline V gene (reference sequence). The CDR3 is 12 residues long. CDR3 sequence (DNA): TGCAGTGCTGACCCCCGGGCCGGAGGCTACACCTTC. It yields the protein CSADPRAGGYTF.

This clonotype was seen a few times. The rearrangement joins TRBV7-3 to TRBJ1-1; D gene uncertain. This CDR3 has 12 amino acids. Germline assignment: CDR1 SGHTA and CDR2 FQGTGA. V lost 6 bases to trimming and J lost 1 base, with 6 bases between them. DNA for the CDR3: TGTGCCAGCAGTGGCAGGAACACTGAAGCTTTCTTT. Translated, it gives CASSGRNTEAFF.

This clonotype came up a few times. V usage is TRBV6-2 or TRBV6-3 and J usage is TRBJ1-2; D call uncertain. Between the trimmed V and J ends, which lost 2 bases and 6 bases, there was a span of 16 bases. The CDR3 runs 15 residues. Germline CDR1 reads MNHEY; CDR2 reads SVGEGT. The chain's CDR3 is CASSYVASSPHGYTF. The CDR3 DNA reads TGTGCCAGCAGTTACGTCGCGTCCTCCCCTCATGGCTACACCTTC.

A few counts support this clonotype. The rearrangement links TRBV7-9 to TRBJ2-5, with D perhaps TRBD2 (5 bases). Germline CDR1 is SEHNR and CDR2 is FQNEAQ (reference sequence). The CDR3 length is 13 residues. V lost 5 bases, J lost 4 bases, and 11 bases lay in between. As DNA, the CDR3 is TGTGCCAGCAGCGCCGCGGGCAGAGAGACCCAGTACTTC. This translates into CASSAAGRETQYF.

The chain recombines TRBV15 with TRBJ1-5; possible D gene TRBD1, 5 bases. The CDR3 has 16 amino acids. Germline loops: CDR1 LNHNV, CDR2 YYDKDF (reference sequence). V lost 1 base and J 3 bases, leaving 13 bases between the germline ends. CDR3 bases: TGTGCCACCAGCAGAGTTGGGGCGGGGCCCAATCAGCCCCAGCATTTT. Encoded protein: CATSRVGAGPNQPQHF.

The chain has TRBV7-9 and TRBJ2-6, with D tentatively TRBD1 (5 bases). The V gene lost 7 bases and the J gene lost 0 bases, with 16 bases spanning the gap. From germline, CDR1 is SEHNR and CDR2 FQNEAQ (reference sequence). The CDR3 extends over 17 amino acids. The CDR3 coding sequence is TGTGCCAGCACAATCGTCAGGGCCAGCTCTGGGGCCAACGTCCTGACTTTC. Translating gives CASTIVRASSGANVLTF.

CDR3 sequence (DNA): TGCGCCAGCAGTGGAATTAGCGGGGGGGAACGGGGGACCCAGTACTTC. This gives the protein CASSGISGGERGTQYF. The rearrangement joins TRBV10-2 to TRBJ2-5; 11 positions agree with TRBD2. The length of the CDR3 is 16 residues. Germline-derived CDR1 and CDR2 are WSHSY and SAAADI. Germline trimming cut 4 bases from V and 7 bases from J; bases unmatched to any gene: 11.

This chain connects TRBV5-1 to TRBJ1-1; 10 positions match TRBD1. This CDR3 has 15 residues. Germline V lookup: CDR1 SGHRS, CDR2 YFSETQ. V shed 3 bases and J 5 bases; nucleotides not matched to a gene: 7. This chain's CDR3 is CASSSLPGQGTEAFF. The CDR3 DNA reads TGCGCCAGCAGCTCGTTACCGGGACAGGGGACTGAAGCTTTCTTT.

The rearrangement joins TRBV5-1 to TRBJ1-1, with D uncertain. This CDR3 comprises 13 residues. V lost 0 bases and J 3 bases, leaving 6 bases between the germline ends. Germline loops: CDR1 SGHRS, CDR2 YFSETQ. The CDR3 region is CASSLDPDTEAFF. The DNA for the CDR3 is TGCGCCAGCAGCTTGGACCCGGACACTGAAGCTTTCTTT. Full variable domain (rest looked up from reference TRBV5-1 and TRBJ1-1): KAGVTQTPRYLIKTRGQQVTLSCSPISGHRSVSWYQQTPGQGLQFLFEYFSETQRNKGNFPGRFSGRQFSNSRSEMNVSTLELGDSALYLCASSLDPDTEAFFGQGTRLTVV.

This CDR3 is CASSEGWGAYNEQFF. CDR3 nucleotides: TGTGCCAGCAGTGAAGGATGGGGCGCCTACAATGAGCAGTTCTTC. The chain uses TRBV2 and TRBJ2-1; D may be TRBD1 (5 bases). Trimming removed 1 base from V and 2 bases from J, with 9 bases in between. The CDR3 extends over 15 amino acids. Germline V gene lookup returns CDR1 SNHLY and CDR2 FYNNEI.

In this sample, this clonotype turned up a few times. V and J are TRBV5-1 and TRBJ2-3, with 8 bases fitting TRBD1. CDR1 SGHRS and CDR2 YFSETQ come from the germline V gene. CDR3 size: 15 residues. The junction had 4 bases not matched to a gene; V was cut back by 0 bases and J by 4 bases. The CDR3 region has the DNA TGCGCCAGCAGCTTGGGACAGGGGTTCCCAGATACGCAGTATTTT. This translates into CASSLGQGFPDTQYF. The full variable domain, its missing parts supplied by reference TRBV5-1 and TRBJ2-3, is KAGVTQTPRYLIKTRGQQVTLSCSPISGHRSVSWYQQTPGQGLQFLFEYFSETQRNKGNFPGRFSGRQFSNSRSEMNVSTLELGDSALYLCASSLGQGFPDTQYFGPGTRLTVL.

The chain combines TRBV6-2 or TRBV6-3 with TRBJ2-2, with a weak D call TRBD1 (6 bases). From germline, CDR1 is MNHEY and CDR2 SVGEGT. V was clipped by 6 bases and J by 6 bases, with 14 bases between them. This CDR3 comprises 14 residues. CDR3 amino acids: CASRQGEDSGELFF. The CDR3 nucleotides read TGTGCCAGCAGACAGGGAGAGGATTCCGGGGAGCTGTTTTTT.

In this sample, this clonotype turned up a few times. The chain employs TRBV10-3 and TRBJ2-7; 7 bases agree with TRBD2. The V gene's germline CDR1 is ENHRY and CDR2 SYGVKD. Unmatched junction bases numbered 6, after V lost 2 bases and J lost 5 bases. This CDR3 contains 14 residues. CDR3 residues: CAISEGGGFDEQYF. The CDR3 DNA is TGTGCCATCAGTGAGGGCGGGGGTTTCGACGAGCAGTACTTC.

In the case of this clonotype: The junction departs from germline at one end; a sequencing error may be responsible. The chain has TRBV6-6 and TRBJ2-4; tentatively, D is TRBD1 (6 bases). Germline-derived CDR1 and CDR2 are MNHNY and SVGAGI (reference sequence). The CDR3 loop spans 15 amino acids. CDR3 region: CASSYTGIAKNTQYF. DNA for the CDR3: TGTGCCAGCAGTTACACAGGGATAGCCAAAAACACTCAGTACTTC.

In this sample, this clonotype turned up a few times. The CDR3 bases are TGTGCCAGCTCAACTAAAAATTACAATGAGCAGTTCTTC. Its protein product is CASSTKNYNEQFF. The V call is TRBV6-6, the J call TRBJ2-1; no reliable D call. V was pared by 8 bases and J by 4 bases, with 12 bases between. The germline V gene has CDR1 MNHNY and CDR2 SVGAGI (reference sequence). This CDR3 contains 13 residues.

This CDR3 reads CASSLGRPGGNEQYF. The CDR3 DNA reads TGTGCCAGCAGCTTAGGGCGGCCAGGAGGAAACGAGCAGTACTTC. The V gene is TRBV7-6, the J gene TRBJ2-7; TRBD2 might be the D (5 bases). The CDR3 has 15 residues. The ends were cut back, 1 base at V and 5 bases at J, with 15 bases in the middle. Germline V CDR1 and CDR2: SGHVS, FNYEAQ.

This clonotype was observed a handful of times. The CDR3, as DNA: TGTGCCAGCAGACGAAGCTCTGGAAACACCATATATTTT. Translation gives CASRRSSGNTIYF. The chain has TRBV25-1 and TRBJ1-3, with D unclear. Trimming removed 6 bases from V and 0 bases from J, with 6 bases in between. CDR1 and CDR2 from the germline V gene are MGHDK and SYGVNS. The CDR3 is made up of 13 amino acids.

The chain uses TRBV12-5 and TRBJ1-1, with D maybe TRBD1 (5 bases). Trimming took 2 bases from V and 3 from J, leaving 13 bases between them. The CDR3 is made up of 15 amino acids. Germline V gene lookup returns CDR1 LGHNT and CDR2 FRNRAP. CDR3: CASGLSQGGDTEAFF. Written as DNA, the CDR3 is TGTGCTAGTGGTTTGTCCCAGGGTGGGGACACTGAAGCTTTCTTT.

The CDR3 sequence is CSAVLPTNEKLFF. The CDR3 DNA is TGCAGTGCCGTACTTCCAACTAATGAAAAACTGTTTTTT. The chain combines TRBV20-1 with TRBJ1-4; no firm D call. The ends were cut back, 6 bases at V and 0 bases at J, with 8 bases in the middle. Germline values: CDR1 DFQATT, CDR2 SNEGSKA (reference sequence). There are 13 residues in the CDR3.

This chain connects TRBV28 to TRBJ2-7; the D is unclear. The CDR3 is made up of 10 amino acids. The germline V and J ends were trimmed by 7 bases and 3 bases, with 4 bases remaining between them. Germline lookup yields CDR1 MDHEN and CDR2 SYDVKM. CDR3 loop: CASKGYEQYF. CDR3 nucleotides: TGTGCCAGCAAGGGCTACGAGCAGTACTTC.

Concerning this clonotype: Its ends do not fully match the called genes, so a read error is possible. The rearrangement links TRBV5-1 to TRBJ2-1; 8 bases map to TRBD2. Germline V gene sequence: CDR1 SGHRS, CDR2 YFSETQ. The CDR3 covers 15 residues. CDR3 DNA: TGCGCCAGCAGCGCCGGGGGGGCCTCCAACAATGAGCAGTTCTTC. Its protein is CASSAGGASNNEQFF.

This clonotype was detected many times. V usage is TRBV20-1 and J usage is TRBJ2-5; D perhaps matches TRBD2 (5 bases). Trimming took off 3 bases at V and 5 bases at J, with 13 bases between the two ends. CDR3 length: 13 residues. Germline CDR1 DFQATT, CDR2 SNEGSKA (reference sequence). This chain's CDR3 is CSASGGPRETQYF. Written as DNA, the CDR3 is TGCAGTGCTAGTGGAGGTCCCAGGGAGACCCAGTACTTC.